Listed here are 31 T cell receptor beta chains from one sample, sequenced in a study of early T cells in non-severe SARS-CoV-2 infection. TCRdb reprocessed the 5' RACE reads with MiXCR, giving one entry per CDR3 protein. The data hold around 40,000 distinct CDR3 sequences, with 5.5% to 8% observed a single time. The sample was whole blood, taken at baseline. The receptors stem from an adult who was a healthcare worker with PCR-confirmed SARS-CoV-2 infection or an uninfected control (not recorded which).

In this sample, this clonotype turned up a few times. CDR3 loop: CASSLVGRGPYYEQYF. In DNA form, the CDR3 reads TGTGCCAGCAGCTTAGTCGGGAGGGGTCCATATTACGAGCAGTACTTC. V gene TRBV7-9 combines with J gene TRBJ2-7; TRBD2 aligns across 8 bases. V lost 1 base and J lost 4; bases outside the gene matches: 9. Germline V gene data show CDR1 as SEHNR and CDR2 as FQNEAQ (reference sequence). The length of the CDR3 is 16 residues.

This clonotype has ten or more counts. This chain connects TRBV11-2 to TRBJ1-1; D is ambiguous. Germline V gives CDR1 SGHAT, CDR2 FQNNGV. V was pared by 4 bases and J by 5 bases, with 5 bases between. The CDR3 has 11 amino acids. CDR3 loop: CASSSWTEAFF. The DNA of the CDR3 is TGTGCCAGCAGCTCGTGGACTGAAGCTTTCTTT.

At least ten counts were recorded for this clonotype. The V call is TRBV4-3, the J call TRBJ1-1; D gene unclear. The CDR3 is made up of 14 amino acids. From germline, CDR1 is LGHNA and CDR2 YSLEER. V lost 3 bases, J lost 4 bases, and 12 bases lay in between. CDR3 loop: CASSQSYRSTEAFF. CDR3 in DNA: TGCGCCAGCAGCCAGAGTTACCGGAGCACTGAAGCTTTCTTT.

In its sample, this clonotype was seen many times. V is TRBV6-2 or TRBV6-3 and J is TRBJ1-1; tentative D call: TRBD1 (6 bases). This CDR3 has 13 amino acids. The V gene lost 1 base and the J gene lost 8 bases, with 11 bases spanning the gap. The germline V gene encodes CDR1 MNHEY and CDR2 SVGEGT. The DNA for the CDR3 is TGTGCCAGCAGTTACTATTGGGGGGCCGAAGCTTTCTTT. Protein product: CASSYYWGAEAFF.

This clonotype came up many times. The chain couples TRBV7-9 to TRBJ1-1; D perhaps matches TRBD1 (5 bases). Deletions cut 5 bases from V and 11 bases from J, with 15 bases between. The CDR3 loop spans 12 amino acids. Per germline, CDR1 SEHNR and CDR2 FQNEAQ (reference sequence). This CDR3 reads CASSLTGVDAFF. The CDR3 DNA sequence: TGTGCCAGCAGCCTAACGGGGGTCGATGCTTTCTTT. Drawing the rest from reference TRBV7-9 and TRBJ1-1, the complete variable domain is DTGVSQNPRHKITKRGQNVTFRCDPISEHNRLYWYRQTLGQGPEFLTYFQNEAQLEKSRLLSDRFSAERPKGSFSTLEIQRTEQGDSAMYLCASSLTGVDAFFGQGTRLTVV.

In this sample, this clonotype is medium-sized. V gene TRBV7-3 combines with J gene TRBJ2-7; TRBD2 aligns across 7 bases. V dropped 1 base and J dropped 4; count of bases not matched to a gene: 7. Germline lookup yields CDR1 SGHTA and CDR2 FQGTGA. This CDR3 has 15 amino acids. The CDR3 sequence is CASSLKASGSYEQYF. The CDR3 DNA reads TGTGCCAGCAGCTTAAAGGCTAGCGGCTCGTACGAGCAGTACTTC.

V and J are TRBV24-1 and TRBJ1-1; no reliable D call. CDR3 length: 13 residues. Trimming stripped 9 bases from V and 5 bases from J, with 15 bases between. CDR1 and CDR2 from the germline V gene are KGHDR and SFDVKD. CDR3 loop: CATLRARETEAFF. Written as DNA, the CDR3 is TGTGCCACCCTGAGGGCCCGGGAGACTGAAGCTTTCTTT.

This chain uses TRBV6-5 with TRBJ2-1; 8 bases line up with TRBD2. CDR1 and CDR2 from the germline V gene are MNHEY and SVGAGI. V was pared by 4 bases and J by 5 bases, with 7 bases of the junction left unmatched. This CDR3 has 15 residues. This chain's CDR3 is CASSSFSGTHNEQFF. The CDR3 nucleotides read TGTGCCAGCAGTTCCTTTAGCGGGACACACAATGAGCAGTTCTTC.

This clonotype was seen only a few times. Here the CDR3 DNA reads TGTGCCAGCAGCTTGGCCCACAGGGAGACTGAAGCTTTCTTT. Protein product: CASSLAHRETEAFF. The V call is TRBV7-3, the J call TRBJ1-1, with TRBD1 as a possible D gene (6 bases). Germline-derived CDR1 and CDR2 are SGHTA and FQGTGA. This CDR3 is 14 amino acids long. The ends were cut back, 3 bases at V and 5 bases at J, with 13 bases in the middle.

This clonotype was counted between two and nine times. This sequence joins TRBV29-1 and TRBJ2-4, with D maybe TRBD1 (6 bases). Trimming removed 5 bases at V and 4 bases at J, with 15 bases between. The CDR3 loop spans 14 amino acids. Germline V CDR1 and CDR2: SQVTM, ANQGSEA. The CDR3: CSVKVLRGKNIQYF. The DNA for the CDR3 is TGCAGCGTTAAGGTCCTAAGGGGGAAAAACATTCAGTACTTC.

This clonotype has at least ten counts. V gene TRBV11-3 combines with J gene TRBJ2-2; 8 nucleotides line up with TRBD1. Germline CDR1 and CDR2: SGHNT and YENEEA. This CDR3 has 14 residues. V gave up 5 bases and J gave up 3 bases; unmatched junction bases: 2. The CDR3 sequence is CASSRRGHTGELFF. DNA for the CDR3: TGTGCCAGCAGCCGCAGGGGGCACACCGGGGAGCTGTTTTTT.

This rearrangement joins TRBV5-6 to TRBJ1-2; no reliable D call. The CDR3 runs 13 residues. The V end was cut by 2 bases, the J end by 6 bases, with 11 bases between. Germline CDR1 SGHDT, CDR2 YYEEEE. DNA of the CDR3: TGTGCCAGCAGCTTACGGGCGTTCGATGGCTACACCTTC. Protein: CASSLRAFDGYTF.

This CDR3 is CASSFEPNTEAFF. Written as DNA, the CDR3 is TGCGCCAGCAGCTTTGAGCCGAACACTGAAGCTTTCTTT. This sequence joins TRBV5-1 and TRBJ1-1; D is ambiguous. The germline CDR1 and CDR2 sequences are SGHRS and YFSETQ. V was pared by 2 bases and J by 1 base, with 6 bases between. The CDR3 length is 13 residues.

This clonotype was counted between two and nine times. This chain joins TRBV3-1 and TRBJ2-1, with D uncertain. The CDR3 extends over 15 amino acids. Germline V gives CDR1 LGHDT, CDR2 YNNKEL (reference sequence). Trimming stripped 1 base from V and 4 bases from J, with 11 bases between. The CDR3 nucleotides are TGTGCCAGCAGCCAAGTTCCAGACCTTTACAATGAGCAGTTCTTC. Its protein product is CASSQVPDLYNEQFF.

This clonotype appeared many times. CDR3 nucleotides: TGTGCCAGCAGCCTTGGAGGTGGAGGTTCACCCCTCCACTTT. This gives the protein CASSLGGGGSPLHF. The V and J genes are TRBV7-3 and TRBJ1-6; no firm D call. The ends were cut back, 5 bases at V and 9 bases at J, with 14 bases in the middle. The CDR3 has 14 amino acids. Germline assignment: CDR1 SGHTA and CDR2 FQGTGA.

This clonotype was found a few times. The chain employs TRBV7-2 and TRBJ1-5; D perhaps matches TRBD1 (5 bases). The ends were cut back, 1 base at V and 6 bases at J, with 13 bases in the middle. The CDR3 contains 15 residues. The germline V gene has CDR1 SGHTA and CDR2 FQGNSA. The CDR3 reads CASSLDGQGRQPQHF. CDR3 nucleotide sequence: TGTGCCAGCAGCTTAGACGGACAAGGCCGTCAGCCCCAGCATTTT.

The V and J genes are TRBV7-2 and TRBJ2-1; D is unclear. Between the trimmed V and J ends, which lost 2 bases and 0 bases, there was a span of 8 bases. Germline V gene data show CDR1 as SGHTA and CDR2 as FQGNSA. This CDR3 comprises 15 residues. CDR3 nucleotides: TGTGCCAGCAGCTTAATGCCTTCCTCCTACAATGAGCAGTTCTTC. The encoded protein is CASSLMPSSYNEQFF. Filled out from reference TRBV7-2 and TRBJ2-1, the complete variable domain reads GAGVSQSPSNKVTEKGKDVELRCDPISGHTALYWYRQSLGQGLEFLIYFQGNSAPDKSGLPSDRFSAERTGGSVSTLTIQRTQQEDSAVYLCASSLMPSSYNEQFFGPGTRLTVL.

This clonotype has at least ten counts. The rearrangement joins TRBV20-1 to TRBJ2-4, with 7 bases fitting TRBD2. The CDR3 loop spans 16 amino acids. After removal of 1 base from V and 1 base from J, the junction contained 7 bases not matched to a gene. Germline CDR1 is DFQATT and CDR2 is SNEGSKA (reference sequence). In DNA form, the CDR3 reads TGCAGTGCTAGAGTGGCGGGGGTCAGGGCCAAAAACATTCAGTACTTC. Its protein is CSARVAGVRAKNIQYF.

This clonotype was recorded many times. The J gene is TRBJ2-1, the V gene TRBV4-1; 8 nucleotides agree with TRBD1. Unmatched junction bases numbered 14, after V lost 1 base and J lost 6 bases. This CDR3 spans 18 amino acids. Germline V gives CDR1 MGHRA, CDR2 YSYEKL. The CDR3 here is CASSQAYHRGSRGNEQFF. CDR3 DNA sequence: TGCGCCAGCAGCCAAGCTTATCACAGGGGGAGTAGGGGCAATGAGCAGTTCTTC.

This clonotype was detected a few times. The chain combines TRBV3-1 with TRBJ2-3, with D unclear. Trimming stripped 0 bases from V and 2 bases from J, with 9 bases between. The CDR3 has 15 amino acids. CDR1 and CDR2 from the germline V gene are LGHDT and YNNKEL (reference sequence). CDR3 loop: CASSQDLRHTDTQYF. DNA of the CDR3: TGTGCCAGCAGCCAAGATTTGAGGCACACAGATACGCAGTATTTT.

There are many counts of this clonotype. The rearrangement uses TRBV2 and TRBJ1-4; D is undetermined. The germline V gene has CDR1 SNHLY and CDR2 FYNNEI. This CDR3 contains 13 residues. V was cut by 0 bases and J by 7 bases, with 6 bases left in between. CDR3 coding DNA: TGTGCCAGCAGTGAAGCGCCCCCTGAAAAACTGTTTTTT. This encodes CASSEAPPEKLFF.

This clonotype has a count of ten or more. The rearrangement links TRBV27 to TRBJ1-2, with TRBD1 identical over 9 bases. The CDR3 sequence is 15 residues long. V shed 4 bases, J shed 3 bases, and the junction held 6 bases outside the gene matches. CDR1 MNHEY and CDR2 SMNVEV come from the germline V gene (reference sequence). The CDR3: CASSSEDRGHYGYTF. The DNA for the CDR3 is TGTGCCAGCAGTTCCGAGGACAGGGGACACTATGGCTACACCTTC.

This clonotype was observed at least ten times. The chain employs TRBV20-1 and TRBJ1-6; a possible D gene is TRBD1 (5 bases). CDR3 length: 16 amino acids. Trimming pared 3 bases from V and 7 bases from J, leaving 19 bases between. Looked up from germline, CDR1 is DFQATT and CDR2 is SNEGSKA (reference sequence). CDR3 protein: CSARHRQPETNSPLHF. DNA for the CDR3: TGCAGTGCTAGGCACCGACAGCCAGAGACCAATTCACCCCTCCACTTT.

This clonotype has at least ten counts. V gene TRBV20-1 combines with J gene TRBJ1-6, with unresolved D. Trimming pared 5 bases from V and 18 bases from J, leaving 14 bases between. There are 10 residues in the CDR3. From germline, CDR1 is DFQATT and CDR2 SNEGSKA (reference sequence). In DNA, the CDR3 is TGCAGTGCTGGACCCCTCCCGTCCCACTTT. Protein sequence: CSAGPLPSHF.

This clonotype was recorded at least ten times. The chain combines TRBV24-1 with TRBJ1-1, with no clear D. With 3 bases removed from V and 1 base from J, the gap between germline ends came to 5 bases. This CDR3 comprises 13 residues. From germline, CDR1 is KGHDR and CDR2 SFDVKD. CDR3 nucleotide sequence: TGTGCCACCAGTGATCGACAGAACACTGAAGCTTTCTTT. This gives the protein CATSDRQNTEAFF.

There are a few counts of this clonotype. V is TRBV12-3 or TRBV12-4 and J is TRBJ2-3; 9 nucleotides match TRBD2. Germline trimming cut 0 bases from V and 1 base from J; bases unmatched to any gene: 11. The CDR3 is made up of 19 amino acids. In nucleotides, the CDR3 is TGTGCCAGCAGTTTAGCTAGCGGGAGTCGAAGGGTGGGCACAGATACGCAGTATTTT. As protein: CASSLASGSRRVGTDTQYF.

This clonotype was observed many times. The rearrangement joins TRBV19 to TRBJ2-2, with TRBD2 as a possible D gene (5 bases). Germline V gene lookup returns CDR1 LNHDA and CDR2 SQIVND (reference sequence). V was pared by 3 bases and J by 4 bases, with 12 bases between. The CDR3 has 15 residues. CDR3 protein: CASSMEVRSTGELFF. The CDR3 DNA sequence: TGTGCCAGTAGTATGGAGGTCAGATCCACCGGGGAGCTGTTTTTT.

This clonotype was counted between two and nine times. The chain couples TRBV20-1 to TRBJ1-3, with D unresolved. Per germline, CDR1 DFQATT and CDR2 SNEGSKA (reference sequence). This CDR3 has 14 amino acids. Trimming took off 3 bases at V and 0 bases at J, with 9 bases between the two ends. The CDR3, as DNA: TGCAGTGCTAGTCAACCTTTCTCTGGAAACACCATATATTTT. This encodes CSASQPFSGNTIYF.

As for this clonotype: The germline gene is not matched at one end of the junction; a read error may be the cause. This chain joins TRBV28 and TRBJ2-7, with TRBD2 as a possible D gene (5 bases). There are 12 residues in the CDR3. CDR1 MDHEN and CDR2 SYDVKM come from the germline V gene. The CDR3 region has the DNA TGTGTCAGCAGTCCCCGGAGGCTCGAGCAGTACTTC. As protein: CVSSPRRLEQYF.

This clonotype has a count of ten or more. The chain joins TRBV4-1 to TRBJ2-3; no definite D call. The length of the CDR3 is 15 residues. Germline V gene lookup returns CDR1 MGHRA and CDR2 YSYEKL. V gave up 2 bases and J gave up 0 bases, with 9 bases separating them. The CDR3 DNA is TGCGCCAGCAGCCAACTCGGCATTAGCACAGATACGCAGTATTTT. Protein sequence: CASSQLGISTDTQYF.

This clonotype came up many times. J is TRBJ2-1 and V is TRBV14, with no clear D. Per the germline V gene, CDR1 is SGHDN and CDR2 is FVKESK. The CDR3 has 17 amino acids. Trimming shortened V by 0 bases and J by 5 bases, and 17 bases separated the two germline ends. This CDR3 reads CASSQDFSRYPNNEQFF. CDR3 sequence (DNA): TGTGCCAGCAGCCAAGACTTTAGTCGGTATCCTAACAATGAGCAGTTCTTC.